Sequencing of this T cell receptor (beta chain) was carried out in a study of cytomegalovirus exposure and HLA in healthy donors. General observations from the study: Later findings reportedly placed an Asian-associated ancestry cluster below the roughly 660-donor mean for N-insertions. Accurate HLA-A and HLA-B prediction from TCR beta sequences was reported for most subjects.

13 Jbeta primers and 60 Vbeta primers were used for the PCR. Some clones are missing from TCRdb's copy, which holds only in-frame ones; the method was immunoSEQ multiplex PCR. The table lists fewer than 200,000 clones, around 79% of them singletons. CDR1 is SGHNT, CDR2 YENEEA, per germline. The CDR3 is 13 amino acids. The V end lost 5 bases, the J end lost 6 bases, and 14 bases lay between the germline ends. Note on this clone: Its specificity is unknown.

The TCR was taken from a man aged 40-50 years in good health and CMV-seropositive. V is TRBV11-3 and J is TRBJ2-7, with D perhaps matching TRBD1 (6 bases). What was sequenced was PBMCs. This CDR3 is CASSPTRGGEQYF. DNA of the CDR3: TGTGCCAGCAGCCCCACTCGAGGGGGCGAGCAGTACTTC.